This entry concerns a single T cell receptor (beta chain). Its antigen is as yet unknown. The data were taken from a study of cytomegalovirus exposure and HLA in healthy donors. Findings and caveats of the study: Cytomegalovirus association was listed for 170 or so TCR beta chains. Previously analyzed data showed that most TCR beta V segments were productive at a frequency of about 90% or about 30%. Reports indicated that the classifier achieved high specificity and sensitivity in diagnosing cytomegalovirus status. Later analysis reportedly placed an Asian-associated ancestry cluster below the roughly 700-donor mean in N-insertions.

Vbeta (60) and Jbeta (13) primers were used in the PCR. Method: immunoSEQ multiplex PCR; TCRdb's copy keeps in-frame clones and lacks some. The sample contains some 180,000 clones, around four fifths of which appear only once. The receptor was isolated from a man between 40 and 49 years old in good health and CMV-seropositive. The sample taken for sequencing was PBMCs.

The CDR3 DNA follows: TGTGCCAGCAGCCCGCCAGGAGGCCGCGATGAAAAACTGTTTTTT. Amino acids: CASSPPGGRDEKLFF. The chain uses TRBV9 and TRBJ1-4; unclear D gene. CDR1 is SGDLS, CDR2 YYNGEE, per germline. This CDR3 comprises 15 residues. Trimming cost V 4 bases and J 6 bases, with 16 bases left between them.